This TCR beta chain emerged from a study of T cells in Graves' hyperthyroidism and ophthalmopathy. Study-level points and caveats: Most thyroid-expanded clonotypes above 0.001 were also found in blood.

Amplification targeted TCR beta CDR3 regions from RNA transcripts. Initially, a first-round RT-PCR of the TCR CDR3 employed the HTBI primer set. MiXCR was run by TCRdb on the multiplex PCR reads, yielding one entry per CDR3 protein. The sample has roughly 170,000 distinct CDR3 sequences; 17% are singletons. It was considered stable Graves' hyperthyroidism when ophthalmopathy did not progress within 18 months. In its sample, this clonotype was seen many times. No antigen is known for it. Germline V gene lookup returns CDR1 MNHNS and CDR2 SASEGT. V lost 6 bases, J lost 4 bases, and 10 bases stayed unmatched. The CDR3 runs to 15 residues.

This chain links TRBV6-1 with TRBJ2-3; 7 nucleotides match TRBD1. The specimen was blood. This clonotype originated in a woman aged 45-59 years with Graves' hyperthyroidism. The CDR3: CASRGTGVRADTQYF. In nucleotides, the CDR3 is TGTGCCAGCAGAGGTACAGGGGTGAGGGCAGATACGCAGTATTTT.